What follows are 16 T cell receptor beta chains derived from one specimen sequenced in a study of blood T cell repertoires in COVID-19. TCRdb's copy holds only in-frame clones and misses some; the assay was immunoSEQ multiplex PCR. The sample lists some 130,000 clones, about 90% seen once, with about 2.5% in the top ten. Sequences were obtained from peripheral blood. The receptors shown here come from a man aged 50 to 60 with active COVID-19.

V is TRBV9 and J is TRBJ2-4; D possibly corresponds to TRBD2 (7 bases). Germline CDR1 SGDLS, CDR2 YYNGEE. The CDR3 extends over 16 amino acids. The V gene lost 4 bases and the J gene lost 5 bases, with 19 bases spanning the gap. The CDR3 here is CASSPVSGGRENIQYF. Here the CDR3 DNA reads TGTGCCAGCAGCCCCGTGTCGGGGGGCAGGGAAAACATTCAGTACTTC.

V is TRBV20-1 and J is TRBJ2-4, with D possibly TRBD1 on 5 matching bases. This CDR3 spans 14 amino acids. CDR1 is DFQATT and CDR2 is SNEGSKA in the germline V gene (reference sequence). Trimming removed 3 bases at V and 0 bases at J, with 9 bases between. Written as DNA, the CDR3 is TGCAGTGCTAGTTACAGGCTAGCCAAAAACATTCAGTACTTC. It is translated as CSASYRLAKNIQYF.

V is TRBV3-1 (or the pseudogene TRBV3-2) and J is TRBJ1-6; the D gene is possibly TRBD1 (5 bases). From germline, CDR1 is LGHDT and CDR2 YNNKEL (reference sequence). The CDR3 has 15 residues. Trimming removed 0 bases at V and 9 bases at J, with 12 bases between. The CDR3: CASSQETARISPLHF. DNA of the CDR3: TGTGCCAGCAGCCAAGAGACAGCTAGAATTTCACCCCTCCACTTT.

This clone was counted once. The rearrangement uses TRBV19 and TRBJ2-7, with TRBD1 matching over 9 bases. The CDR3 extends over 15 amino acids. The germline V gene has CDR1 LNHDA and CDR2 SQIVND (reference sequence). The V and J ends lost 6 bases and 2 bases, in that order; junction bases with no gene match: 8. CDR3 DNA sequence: TGTGCCAGTAGCCGAGAAGGGGACAGGGCCTACGAGCAGTACTTC. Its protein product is CASSREGDRAYEQYF.

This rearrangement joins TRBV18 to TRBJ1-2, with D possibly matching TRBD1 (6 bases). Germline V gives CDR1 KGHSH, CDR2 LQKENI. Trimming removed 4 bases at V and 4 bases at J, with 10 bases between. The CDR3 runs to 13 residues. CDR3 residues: CASSQGEGYGYTF. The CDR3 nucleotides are TGTGCCAGCTCACAGGGGGAAGGCTATGGCTACACCTTC.

This CDR3 is CSASSGGETQYF. The CDR3 nucleotides are TGCAGTGCTAGTAGCGGGGGAGAGACCCAGTACTTC. The chain is built from TRBV20-1 and TRBJ2-5, with 9 bases aligning to TRBD2. V lost 3 bases and J lost 4; bases outside the gene matches: 0. Germline V gene sequence: CDR1 DFQATT, CDR2 SNEGSKA (reference sequence). The CDR3 has 12 amino acids.

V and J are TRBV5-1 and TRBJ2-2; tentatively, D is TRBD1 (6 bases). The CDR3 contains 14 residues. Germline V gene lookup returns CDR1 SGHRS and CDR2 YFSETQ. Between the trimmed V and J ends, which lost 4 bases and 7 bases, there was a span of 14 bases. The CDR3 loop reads CASSPDRYYGELFF. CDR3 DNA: TGCGCCAGCAGCCCGGACAGATACTACGGGGAGCTGTTTTTT. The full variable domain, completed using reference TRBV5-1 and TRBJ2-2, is KAGVTQTPRYLIKTRGQQVTLSCSPISGHRSVSWYQQTPGQGLQFLFEYFSETQRNKGNFPGRFSGRQFSNSRSEMNVSTLELGDSALYLCASSPDRYYGELFFGEGSRLTVL.

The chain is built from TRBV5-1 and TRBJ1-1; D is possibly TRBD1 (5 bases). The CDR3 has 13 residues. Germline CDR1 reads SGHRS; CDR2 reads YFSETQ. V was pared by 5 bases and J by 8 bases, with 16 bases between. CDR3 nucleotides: TGCGCCAGCAGTTCGGGGGACGGCAGCGAAGCTTTCTTT. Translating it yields CASSSGDGSEAFF.

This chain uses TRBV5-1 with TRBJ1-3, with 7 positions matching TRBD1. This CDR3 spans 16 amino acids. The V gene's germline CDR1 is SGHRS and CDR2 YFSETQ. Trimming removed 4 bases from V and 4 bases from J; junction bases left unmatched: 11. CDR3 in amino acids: CASSNVQGKAGNTIYF. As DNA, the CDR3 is TGCGCCAGCAGCAACGTACAGGGGAAGGCGGGAAACACCATATATTTT.

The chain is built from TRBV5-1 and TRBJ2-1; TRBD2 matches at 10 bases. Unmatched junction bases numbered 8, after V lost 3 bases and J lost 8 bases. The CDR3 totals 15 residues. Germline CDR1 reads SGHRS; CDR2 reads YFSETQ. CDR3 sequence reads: CASSSSGGAWHEQFF. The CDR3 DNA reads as TGCGCCAGCAGCTCAAGCGGGGGGGCCTGGCATGAGCAGTTCTTC.

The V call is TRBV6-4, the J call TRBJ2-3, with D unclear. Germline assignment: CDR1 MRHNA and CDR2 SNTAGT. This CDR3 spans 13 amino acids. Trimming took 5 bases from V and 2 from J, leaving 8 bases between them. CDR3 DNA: TGTGCCAGCAGTTCCAGGTACACAGATACGCAGTATTTT. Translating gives CASSSRYTDTQYF.

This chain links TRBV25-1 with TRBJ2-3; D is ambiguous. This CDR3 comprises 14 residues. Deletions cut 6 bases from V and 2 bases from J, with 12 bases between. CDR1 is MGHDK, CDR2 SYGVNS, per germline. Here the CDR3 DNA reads TGTGCCAGCAGGCCCGGTGTTAACACAGATACGCAGTATTTT. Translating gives CASRPGVNTDTQYF.

DNA of the CDR3: TGTGCCAGCAGTTTAGACAGCATCTATGGCTACACCTTC. Its protein is CASSLDSIYGYTF. V and J are TRBV12-3 or TRBV12-4 and TRBJ1-2; D gene ambiguous. The V and J ends lost 1 base and 4 bases respectively, with 7 bases between them. The CDR3 is 13 residues long.

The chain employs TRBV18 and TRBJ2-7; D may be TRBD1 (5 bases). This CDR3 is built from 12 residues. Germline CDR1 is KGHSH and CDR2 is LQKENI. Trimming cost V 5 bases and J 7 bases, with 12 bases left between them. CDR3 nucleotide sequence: TGTGCCAGCTCAGAAGCAGGGCGGGAGCAGTACTTC. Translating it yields CASSEAGREQYF.

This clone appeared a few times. The CDR3 reads CASSSVPRTGISYNEQFF. The CDR3 DNA reads as TGTGCCAGCAGCTCCGTGCCCCGGACAGGGATTTCCTACAATGAGCAGTTCTTC. The chain has TRBV7-6 and TRBJ2-1; 8 positions match TRBD1. CDR1 and CDR2 from the germline V gene are SGHVS and FNYEAQ. The J segment lost 1 base and the V segment lost 4 bases, leaving 12 bases of the junction unmatched. This CDR3 region has 18 residues. Full variable domain (remainder filled in from reference TRBV7-6 and TRBJ2-1): GAGVSQSPRYKVTKRGQDVALRCDPISGHVSLYWYRQALGQGPEFLTYFNYEAQQDKSGLPNDRFSAERPEGSISTLTIQRTEQRDSAMYRCASSSVPRTGISYNEQFFGPGTRLTVL.

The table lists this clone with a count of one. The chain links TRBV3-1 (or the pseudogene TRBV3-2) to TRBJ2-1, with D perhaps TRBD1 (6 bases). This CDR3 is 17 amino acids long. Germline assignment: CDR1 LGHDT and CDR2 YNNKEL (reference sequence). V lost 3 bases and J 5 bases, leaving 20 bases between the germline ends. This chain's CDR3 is CASSHETFLGANNEQFF. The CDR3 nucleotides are TGTGCCAGCAGCCATGAGACGTTTCTGGGGGCGAACAATGAGCAGTTCTTC.